This TCR beta chain was captured by sequencing in a study of tumor and adjacent non-tumor tissue in lung cancer. Study overall: The patients, 10 to 11 men and roughly 5 women, were about 31 to 76 with stage I to III disease. Findings of the study overall: TCR diversity was significantly greater in tumor than normal lung tissue. Tumor TCR diversity, when higher, was linked to shorter survival.

This sample's RNA came from whole unsorted tissue. The CDR3 extends over 18 amino acids. With V trimmed by 3 bases and J by 4 bases, 15 bases remained unmatched. Germline CDR1 KGHSH, CDR2 LQKENI. TCRbeta libraries were built with three rounds of nested PCR, modified from ARM-PCR. TCRdb re-called the multiplex PCR reads with MiXCR, one entry per CDR3 protein. The repertoire holds tens of thousands of distinct CDR3 sequences, with around 86% as singletons. This clonotype was seen at least ten times. Its antigen is unidentified. The sequenced sample was lung tumor tissue. The clonotype originates from a woman in her 50s with non-small cell lung cancer. The J gene is TRBJ2-1, the V gene TRBV18; 7 bases fit TRBD2. The CDR3 nucleotides read TGTGCCAGCTCACCTACCGGGAGGAACCCATTAGAATACAATGAGCAGTTCTTC. Its translation is CASSPTGRNPLEYNEQFF.